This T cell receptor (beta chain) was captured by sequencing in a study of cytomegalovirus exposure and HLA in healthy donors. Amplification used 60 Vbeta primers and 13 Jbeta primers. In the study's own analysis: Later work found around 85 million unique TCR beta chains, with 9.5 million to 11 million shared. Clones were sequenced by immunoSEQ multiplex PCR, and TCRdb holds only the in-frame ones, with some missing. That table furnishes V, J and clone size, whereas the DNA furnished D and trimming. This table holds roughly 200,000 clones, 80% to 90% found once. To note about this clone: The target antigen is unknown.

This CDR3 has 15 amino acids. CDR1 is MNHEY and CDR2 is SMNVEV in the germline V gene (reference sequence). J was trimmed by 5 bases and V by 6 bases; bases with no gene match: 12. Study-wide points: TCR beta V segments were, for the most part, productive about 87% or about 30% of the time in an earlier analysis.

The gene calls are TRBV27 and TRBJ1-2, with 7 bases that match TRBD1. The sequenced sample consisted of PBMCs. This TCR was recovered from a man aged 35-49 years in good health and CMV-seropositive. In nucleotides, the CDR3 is TGTGCCAGCAGCCGAAGAGGGCAGGGGGGTTATGGCTACACCTTC. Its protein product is CASSRRGQGGYGYTF.